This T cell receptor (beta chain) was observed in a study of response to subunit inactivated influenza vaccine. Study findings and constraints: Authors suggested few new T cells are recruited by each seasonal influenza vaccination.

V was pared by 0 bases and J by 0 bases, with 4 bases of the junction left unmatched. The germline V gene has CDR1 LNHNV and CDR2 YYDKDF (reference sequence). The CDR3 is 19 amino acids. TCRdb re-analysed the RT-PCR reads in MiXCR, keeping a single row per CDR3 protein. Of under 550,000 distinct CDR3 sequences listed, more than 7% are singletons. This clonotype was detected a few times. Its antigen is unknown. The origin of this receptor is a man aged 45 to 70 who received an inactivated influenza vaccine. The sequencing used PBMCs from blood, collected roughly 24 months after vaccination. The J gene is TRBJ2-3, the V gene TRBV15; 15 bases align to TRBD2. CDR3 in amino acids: CATSRDRTSGGASTDTQYF. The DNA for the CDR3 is TGTGCCACCAGCAGAGATAGGACTAGCGGGGGGGCAAGCACAGATACGCAGTATTTT.